Listed below are T cell receptor beta chains from one sample, sequenced in a study of T cell repertoires in cytomegalovirus infection. Their target antigens are unknown. TCRdb recomputed calls from the reads with MiXCR, one row per CDR3 protein. The table has around 800,000 distinct CDR3 sequences, around a third seen once. This material consisted of cultured CD8+ T cells from PBMCs, taken from culture after CMV antigen stimulation. The receptors come from a human donor in good health (CMV status not recorded). Some clones in this sample may be carry-over from other donors' samples. The CDR3 runs from the conserved cysteine through the conserved F or W. Each record gives: D gene, J gene, clone size, V gene, CDR3 protein, CDR3 DNA. A D gene is named only where the DNA matches it firmly. Clone size is not always given. Where it is, it says once, few, many or a class for expanded clones.

d_call: TRBD1
j_call: TRBJ1-6
clone_size: few
v_call: TRBV19
cdr3_aa: CASSIGTGTYNSPLHF
cdr3_nt: TGTGCCAGTAGTATCGGGACAGGGACCTATAATTCACCCCTCCACTTT

d_call: -
j_call: TRBJ1-1
clone_size: -
v_call: TRBV7-9
cdr3_aa: CALEGEVGTEAFF
cdr3_nt: TGTGCCCTAGAGGGGGAAGTGGGCACTGAAGCTTTCTTT

d_call: TRBD1
j_call: TRBJ1-2
clone_size: -
v_call: TRBV19
cdr3_aa: CASSWGENRGGGGYTF
cdr3_nt: TGTGCCAGTAGTTGGGGGGAGAACAGGGGAGGAGGTGGCTACACCTTC

d_call: -
j_call: TRBJ2-2
clone_size: -
v_call: TRBV7-6
cdr3_aa: CATDSNSGELFF
cdr3_nt: TGTGCCACCGACAGTAATTCCGGGGAGCTGTTTTTT

d_call: -
j_call: TRBJ2-7
clone_size: -
v_call: TRBV5-6
cdr3_aa: CASSQGNHEQYF
cdr3_nt: TGTGCCAGCAGCCAGGGGAACCACGAGCAGTACTTC

d_call: TRBD1
j_call: TRBJ2-1
clone_size: -
v_call: TRBV2
cdr3_aa: CASSTGQGRNEQFF
cdr3_nt: TGTGCCAGCAGTACCGGACAGGGGAGGAATGAGCAGTTCTTC

d_call: TRBD2
j_call: TRBJ2-2
clone_size: -
v_call: TRBV7-9
cdr3_aa: CASSSSRLGGETTNTGELFF
cdr3_nt: TGTGCCAGCAGCTCCTCCCGACTGGGAGGGGAGACAACGAACACCGGGGAGCTGTTTTTT

d_call: -
j_call: TRBJ2-1
clone_size: -
v_call: TRBV27
cdr3_aa: CASSPTWDEQFF
cdr3_nt: TGTGCCAGCAGCCCCACTTGGGATGAGCAGTTCTTC

d_call: -
j_call: TRBJ2-1
clone_size: -
v_call: TRBV27
cdr3_aa: CASSISGPSNEQFF
cdr3_nt: TGTGCCAGCAGTATTTCGGGACCGAGCAATGAGCAGTTCTTC

d_call: -
j_call: TRBJ2-1
clone_size: few
v_call: TRBV5-4
cdr3_aa: CASSLGQPSSYNEQFF
cdr3_nt: TGTGCCAGCAGCTTGGGACAGCCTAGCTCCTACAATGAGCAGTTCTTC

d_call: TRBD1
j_call: TRBJ1-1
clone_size: -
v_call: TRBV6-4
cdr3_aa: CASSDAGTGEAFF
cdr3_nt: TGTGCCAGCAGTGACGCTGGGACAGGGGAAGCTTTCTTT

d_call: TRBD1
j_call: TRBJ2-3
clone_size: -
v_call: TRBV7-9
cdr3_aa: CASRLVGQGTDTQYF
cdr3_nt: TGTGCCAGCAGATTAGTGGGACAGGGCACAGATACGCAGTATTTT

d_call: -
j_call: TRBJ1-2
clone_size: -
v_call: TRBV7-2
cdr3_aa: CASGFTTGYGYTF
cdr3_nt: TGTGCCAGCGGCTTTACGACAGGCTATGGCTACACCTTC

d_call: -
j_call: TRBJ2-7
clone_size: few
v_call: TRBV7-9
cdr3_aa: CASRIAGYPYEQYF
cdr3_nt: TGTGCCAGCCGCATAGCAGGGTACCCCTACGAGCAGTACTTC

d_call: TRBD2
j_call: TRBJ2-2
clone_size: few
v_call: TRBV20-1
cdr3_aa: CSARDVLSGVNTGELFF
cdr3_nt: TGCAGTGCTAGAGATGTTCTCAGCGGGGTGAACACCGGGGAGCTGTTTTTT

d_call: -
j_call: TRBJ2-1
clone_size: -
v_call: TRBV5-1
cdr3_aa: CATRNVLQEPRGNEQFF
cdr3_nt: TGCGCCACCCGGAATGTCCTACAAGAACCGCGGGGCAATGAGCAGTTCTTC

d_call: TRBD2
j_call: TRBJ2-3
clone_size: many
v_call: TRBV7-9
cdr3_aa: CASNLASGGTDTQYF
cdr3_nt: TGTGCCAGCAACCTAGCAAGCGGGGGAACAGATACGCAGTATTTT

d_call: TRBD2
j_call: TRBJ2-1
clone_size: few
v_call: TRBV14
cdr3_aa: CASSASLWSGETALRLYNEQFF
cdr3_nt: TGTGCCAGCAGCGCCTCGCTTTGGAGCGGGGAGACCGCCCTTAGACTCTACAATGAGCAGTTCTTC

d_call: TRBD1
j_call: TRBJ2-1
clone_size: few
v_call: TRBV6-5
cdr3_aa: CASSLSTSTGSSYNEQFF
cdr3_nt: TGTGCCAGCAGTCTCTCCACCTCGACAGGGAGCTCCTACAATGAGCAGTTCTTC

d_call: -
j_call: TRBJ2-1
clone_size: many
v_call: TRBV19
cdr3_aa: CASSRTASSYNEQFF
cdr3_nt: TGTGCCAGCAGTAGGACAGCAAGCTCCTACAATGAGCAGTTCTTC

d_call: -
j_call: TRBJ1-1
clone_size: once
v_call: TRBV19
cdr3_aa: CASNAPTEAFF
cdr3_nt: TGTGCCAGTAACGCCCCCACTGAAGCTTTCTTT

d_call: TRBD1
j_call: TRBJ2-7
clone_size: few
v_call: TRBV7-2
cdr3_aa: CASSSLRDSYEQYF
cdr3_nt: TGTGCCAGCAGCTCCTTAAGGGACAGCTACGAGCAGTACTTC

d_call: -
j_call: TRBJ1-2
clone_size: few
v_call: TRBV5-4
cdr3_aa: CASSLAGSDGYTF
cdr3_nt: TGTGCCAGCAGCTTGGCGGGGTCGGATGGCTACACCTTC

d_call: TRBD1
j_call: TRBJ1-5
clone_size: -
v_call: TRBV19
cdr3_aa: CASSSRQGHNQPQHF
cdr3_nt: TGTGCCAGTTCTTCCCGACAGGGACACAATCAGCCCCAGCATTTT

d_call: TRBD1
j_call: TRBJ2-2
clone_size: few
v_call: TRBV12-3/TRBV12-4
cdr3_aa: CASRPGQGVPGELFF
cdr3_nt: TGTGCCAGCAGGCCGGGACAGGGGGTACCCGGGGAGCTGTTTTTT

d_call: -
j_call: TRBJ2-2
clone_size: -
v_call: TRBV7-9
cdr3_aa: CASSLAYSMSGPNTGELFF
cdr3_nt: TGTGCCAGCAGCTTAGCCTACTCCATGTCGGGCCCGAACACCGGGGAGCTGTTTTTT

d_call: -
j_call: TRBJ2-3
clone_size: few
v_call: TRBV4-1
cdr3_aa: CASSQGPTGLPTDTQYF
cdr3_nt: TGCGCCAGCAGCCAAGGACCTACGGGGTTGCCCACAGATACGCAGTATTTT

d_call: TRBD2
j_call: TRBJ2-5
clone_size: -
v_call: TRBV13
cdr3_aa: CASSLGLGGAFETQYF
cdr3_nt: TGTGCCAGCAGCTTAGGCCTCGGGGGGGCTTTTGAGACCCAGTACTTC

d_call: -
j_call: TRBJ1-1
clone_size: few
v_call: TRBV12-3/TRBV12-4
cdr3_aa: CASSFRVETGWYDANTEAFF
cdr3_nt: TGTGCCAGCAGTTTTAGAGTTGAAACAGGGTGGTATGATGCGAACACTGAAGCTTTCTTT

d_call: -
j_call: TRBJ1-5
clone_size: few
v_call: TRBV19
cdr3_aa: CASSMKDSPYSNQPQHF
cdr3_nt: TGTGCCAGTAGTATGAAGGACAGTCCTTATAGCAATCAGCCCCAGCATTTT

d_call: TRBD1
j_call: TRBJ2-2
clone_size: -
v_call: TRBV7-9
cdr3_aa: CASRGDRPSNTGELFF
cdr3_nt: TGTGCCAGCAGGGGGGACAGGCCATCGAACACCGGGGAGCTGTTTTTT

d_call: TRBD1
j_call: TRBJ2-7
clone_size: few
v_call: TRBV19
cdr3_aa: CASTLGQGVNDEQYF
cdr3_nt: TGTGCCAGTACCCTCGGGCAGGGGGTTAACGACGAGCAGTACTTC

d_call: -
j_call: TRBJ1-1
clone_size: many
v_call: TRBV7-6
cdr3_aa: CASSWGTVNTEAFF
cdr3_nt: TGTGCCAGCAGCTGGGGAACGGTGAACACTGAAGCTTTCTTT

d_call: -
j_call: TRBJ2-7
clone_size: -
v_call: TRBV12-3/TRBV12-4
cdr3_aa: CASSFGVFSSSYEQYF
cdr3_nt: TGTGCCAGCAGTTTCGGGGTCTTTTCTTCCTCCTACGAGCAGTACTTC

d_call: TRBD1
j_call: TRBJ1-2
clone_size: few
v_call: TRBV19
cdr3_aa: CASSIQGGYGYTF
cdr3_nt: TGTGCCAGTAGTATACAGGGGGGCTATGGCTACACCTTC

d_call: -
j_call: TRBJ2-3
clone_size: few
v_call: TRBV15
cdr3_aa: CATSGRDSPPVSATDTQYF
cdr3_nt: TGTGCCACCAGCGGGCGGGATTCCCCTCCGGTATCCGCCACAGATACGCAGTATTTT

d_call: -
j_call: TRBJ1-1
clone_size: -
v_call: TRBV6-2/TRBV6-3
cdr3_aa: CASSDGPPGSEAFF
cdr3_nt: TGTGCCAGCAGCGACGGACCGCCCGGGTCTGAAGCTTTCTTT

d_call: TRBD1
j_call: TRBJ2-3
clone_size: few
v_call: TRBV19
cdr3_aa: CASAGDREFPDTQYF
cdr3_nt: TGTGCCAGTGCAGGGGACAGGGAATTTCCAGATACGCAGTATTTT

d_call: -
j_call: TRBJ1-2
clone_size: few
v_call: TRBV7-2
cdr3_aa: CASSLSPGSFYGYTF
cdr3_nt: TGTGCCAGCAGCTTATCCCCAGGGAGTTTTTATGGCTACACCTTC

d_call: -
j_call: TRBJ2-5
clone_size: few
v_call: TRBV11-2
cdr3_aa: CASSLNRVEGRETQYF
cdr3_nt: TGTGCCAGCAGCTTAAACAGGGTAGAGGGTAGGGAGACCCAGTACTTT

d_call: -
j_call: TRBJ2-3
clone_size: -
v_call: TRBV6-1
cdr3_aa: CASSKVRLSTDTQYF
cdr3_nt: TGTGCCAGCAGTAAGGTCCGCCTCTCCACAGATACGCAGTATTTT

d_call: TRBD2
j_call: TRBJ2-1
clone_size: once
v_call: TRBV7-4
cdr3_aa: CASSWDYNANEQFF
cdr3_nt: TGTGCCAGCAGCTGGGACTACAATGCGAATGAGCAGTTCTTC

d_call: -
j_call: TRBJ1-1
clone_size: many
v_call: TRBV10-3
cdr3_aa: CAISGLANTEAFF
cdr3_nt: TGTGCCATCAGCGGTTTGGCGAACACTGAAGCTTTCTTT

d_call: TRBD1
j_call: TRBJ1-1
clone_size: -
v_call: TRBV14
cdr3_aa: CASSQVARGKSEAFF
cdr3_nt: TGTGCCAGCAGTCAAGTGGCCAGGGGGAAATCTGAAGCTTTCTTT

d_call: -
j_call: TRBJ1-1
clone_size: -
v_call: TRBV7-9
cdr3_aa: CASSLGEGTAKVNTEAFF
cdr3_nt: TGTGCCAGCAGCTTAGGGGAGGGAACCGCCAAGGTGAACACTGAAGCTTTCTTT

d_call: TRBD2
j_call: TRBJ2-1
clone_size: few
v_call: TRBV9
cdr3_aa: CASSVGISGGINEQFF
cdr3_nt: TGTGCCAGCAGCGTGGGGATTAGCGGGGGGATCAATGAGCAGTTCTTC

d_call: -
j_call: TRBJ2-1
clone_size: -
v_call: TRBV29-1
cdr3_aa: CSAGDMGDNEQFF
cdr3_nt: TGCAGCGCTGGTGACATGGGTGACAATGAGCAGTTCTTC

d_call: TRBD1
j_call: TRBJ1-5
clone_size: many
v_call: TRBV27
cdr3_aa: CASSPGTVNQPQHF
cdr3_nt: TGTGCCAGCAGCCCCGGGACAGTTAATCAGCCCCAGCATTTT

d_call: -
j_call: TRBJ1-1
clone_size: few
v_call: TRBV4-1
cdr3_aa: CASSQEQGGTNTEAFF
cdr3_nt: TGCGCCAGCAGCCAAGAACAGGGAGGCACGAACACTGAAGCTTTCTTT

d_call: -
j_call: TRBJ1-6
clone_size: -
v_call: TRBV10-2
cdr3_aa: CASSESWGSDNSPLHF
cdr3_nt: TGCGCCAGCAGTGAGTCTTGGGGGTCGGATAATTCACCCCTCCACTTT

d_call: -
j_call: TRBJ1-1
clone_size: few
v_call: TRBV15
cdr3_aa: CATSSPTVGRPVNTEAFF
cdr3_nt: TGTGCCACCAGCAGCCCTACCGTTGGGCGTCCCGTGAACACTGAAGCTTTCTTT

d_call: -
j_call: TRBJ2-1
clone_size: many
v_call: TRBV6-1
cdr3_aa: CAIWPPGRSKDEQFF
cdr3_nt: TGTGCCATCTGGCCTCCGGGGCGGTCTAAAGATGAGCAGTTCTTC

d_call: -
j_call: TRBJ2-7
clone_size: -
v_call: TRBV5-6
cdr3_aa: CASSLGTLQTYEQYF
cdr3_nt: TGTGCCAGCAGCTTAGGCACTCTCCAAACTTACGAGCAGTACTTC

d_call: -
j_call: TRBJ1-1
clone_size: many
v_call: TRBV7-2
cdr3_aa: CASSLDASNTEAFF
cdr3_nt: TGTGCCAGCAGCTTAGATGCCTCGAACACTGAAGCTTTCTTT